This T cell receptor beta chain was recorded in a study of blood T cell repertoires in COVID-19. Libraries were prepared by immunoSEQ multiplex PCR; TCRdb keeps only in-frame clonotypes and omits some of them. The table has roughly 180,000 clones, more than 65% seen once. This CDR3 is built from 11 residues. The germline gives CDR1 LNHDA, CDR2 SQIVND (reference sequence). V was cut by 6 bases and J by 7 bases, with 9 bases left in between. V usage is TRBV19 and J usage is TRBJ1-1; D is ambiguous. The receptor comes from a woman between 55 and 75 years old with COVID-19, enrolled during active disease. The sample comprised peripheral blood. The CDR3 DNA reads as TGTGCCAGTAGGAGGATTGGTGAAGCTTTCTTT. Amino acid sequence: CASRRIGEAFF.